One T cell receptor (beta chain) is described in this entry. Its target is unknown. The investigators amplified TCR beta CDR3 regions from RNA transcripts. In the first-round RT-PCR of the TCR CDR3, the HTBI primer set was used. TCRdb re-called the multiplex PCR reads with MiXCR, one entry per CDR3 protein. Of 540,000 or so distinct CDR3 sequences in the sample, roughly 14% are singletons; the top ten hold about 7%. This record belongs to a study of T cells in Graves' hyperthyroidism and ophthalmopathy. Study-level background: Upon initial diagnosis and before any treatment, peripheral blood was collected. Overall study findings and caveats: In the blood, most expanded thyroid clonotypes above 0.001 appeared as well.

Calling Graves' hyperthyroidism stable meant ophthalmopathy did not progress within 18 months. The study left out patients who had uncontrolled infection, other autoimmune disease, pregnancy or lactation. V shed 5 bases and J 3 bases; nucleotides not matched to a gene: 8. The CDR3 sequence is 17 residues long. Germline loops: CDR1 WSHSY, CDR2 SAAADI. This chain uses TRBV10-2 with TRBJ2-5; 14 bases line up with TRBD2. This sequence originates from a woman in her 30s with Graves' hyperthyroidism. Sequenced input: blood. DNA for the CDR3: TGCGCCAGCAGTAACTTCAGGACTAGCGGGAGGAAAGAGACCCAGTACTTC. Translation: CASSNFRTSGRKETQYF.